What follows is one T cell receptor (beta chain) and its context. What it binds is not known. The protocol was immunoSEQ multiplex PCR, while the TCRdb copy is restricted to in-frame clones and leaves out a portion. The table has 90,000 or so clones, around four fifths seen once. This entry is derived from a study of PD-1 blockade in classical Hodgkin lymphoma. Stated time point: cycle 4 day 1 (C4D1), after 6 weeks of nivolumab. Each of the patients experienced relapse following autologous stem cell transplantation, and their brentuximab vedotin exposure differed. When best responses were assessed, they were complete response, partial response or progressive disease. Study results and limitations: Baseline diversity resembling that of newly diagnosed patients was seen in complete responders.

Germline CDR1 SGHAT, CDR2 FQDESV (reference sequence). Trimming left V 9 bases short and J 1 base short, with 12 bases between. The CDR3 covers 13 residues. J is TRBJ2-5 and V is TRBV11-1; D may be TRBD1 (6 bases). Material: peripheral blood mononuclear cells (PBMCs), obtained before the fourth cycle of nivolumab. This receptor was identified in a human donor with classical Hodgkin lymphoma. The CDR3 here is CASGQTRQETQYF. The CDR3 nucleotides are TGTGCCAGTGGACAGACCCGCCAAGAGACCCAGTACTTC.